These 4 T cell receptor beta chains were sequenced from one sample in a study of blood T cell repertoires in COVID-19. Assay: immunoSEQ multiplex PCR; the TCRdb copy retains only in-frame clones and omits some. The sample consists of about 140,000 clones, approximately 91% of them appearing once. The material sequenced was peripheral blood. The receptors originated from an older man with acute or convalescent COVID-19.

This chain connects TRBV2 to TRBJ2-2; possibly TRBD1 for D (5 bases). Germline loops: CDR1 SNHLY, CDR2 FYNNEI. CDR3 length: 14 amino acids. Between the trimmed V and J ends, which lost 5 bases and 1 base, there was a span of 8 bases. In DNA form, the CDR3 reads TGTGCCAGCAGTTGGACAAGGAACACCGGGGAGCTGTTTTTT. Amino acid sequence: CASSWTRNTGELFF. Together with reference TRBV2 and TRBJ2-2, the CDR3 gives the full variable domain: EPEVTQTPSHQVTQMGQEVILRCVPISNHLYFYWYRQILGQKVEFLVSFYNNEISEKSEIFDDQFSVERPDGSNFTLKIRSTKLEDSAMYFCASSWTRNTGELFFGEGSRLTVL.

The chain employs TRBV3-1 (or the pseudogene TRBV3-2) and TRBJ2-2; 9 bases agree with TRBD2. The CDR3 runs 16 residues. Germline trimming cut 2 bases from V and 4 bases from J; bases unmatched to any gene: 5. Germline V gene lookup returns CDR1 LGHDT and CDR2 YNNKEL (reference sequence). The DNA for the CDR3 is TGTGCCAGCAGCCAATTGGCGGGAGGGAGCACCGGGGAGCTGTTTTTT. Amino acid sequence: CASSQLAGGSTGELFF.

This chain links TRBV6-6 with TRBJ1-2, with TRBD1 matching 9 bases. Germline CDR1 and CDR2: MNHNY and SVGAGI (reference sequence). With 6 bases clipped from V and 5 bases from J, the junction kept 7 bases outside the gene matches. This CDR3 has 14 amino acids. The CDR3, as DNA: TGTGCCAGCAGCCCTCAAGGACAGGGGTATGGCTACACCTTC. This encodes CASSPQGQGYGYTF.

The gene calls are TRBV28 and TRBJ2-7, with 7 bases that match TRBD1. Per germline, CDR1 MDHEN and CDR2 SYDVKM. Trimming removed 2 bases from V and 2 bases from J; junction bases left unmatched: 3. The length of the CDR3 is 14 residues. The CDR3 nucleotides are TGTGCCAGCAGTTTAATTCAGGGGGCCTACGAGCAGTACTTC. Its protein is CASSLIQGAYEQYF.